This T cell receptor beta chain was sequenced in a study of T cells in Graves' hyperthyroidism and ophthalmopathy. Study summary: Any treatment followed the collection of peripheral blood at initial diagnosis.

Those patients with uncontrolled infection, other autoimmune disease, pregnancy or lactation were excluded. The CDR3 has 14 residues. Trimming pared 3 bases from V and 4 bases from J, leaving 12 bases between. Germline V gene lookup returns CDR1 SNHLY and CDR2 FYNNEI. There were TCR beta CDR3 regions amplified from RNA transcripts. A first-round RT-PCR of the TCR CDR3 used the HTBI primer set. TCRdb re-derived calls from the multiplex PCR reads in MiXCR, one entry per CDR3 protein. This repertoire shows 300,000 to 400,000 distinct CDR3 sequences, approximately 17% found once; its top ten account for over 35%.

The V call is TRBV2, the J call TRBJ1-1; D is uncertain. This sequence was found in a man younger than 35 with Graves' ophthalmopathy. The sequencing sample was made of blood. CDR3 loop: CASSDGEGFTEAFF. In DNA form, the CDR3 reads TGTGCCAGCAGTGACGGGGAAGGGTTCACTGAAGCTTTCTTT.